One and the same sample provided the 19 T cell receptor beta chains below, sequenced in a study of identical twins. TCRdb called the 5' RACE reads again in MiXCR, with one record for every CDR3 protein. Here the sample spans 200,000 to 250,000 distinct CDR3 sequences, over 5% being singletons. The same data also contributed to another study, on T cells expressing NK-cell markers.

Sequencing used CD8+ T cells sorted from blood. The source of these receptors is a young woman in good health.

This clonotype was recorded a few times. J is TRBJ2-1 and V is TRBV9; 7 positions agree with TRBD1. Germline CDR1 SGDLS, CDR2 YYNGEE. The V gene end was trimmed by 2 bases and the J gene end by 1 base; junction bases not matched to a gene: 0. The CDR3 consists of 14 residues. The CDR3 region has the DNA TGTGCCAGCAGCGTGACAGGGTCCTACAATGAGCAGTTCTTC. It encodes CASSVTGSYNEQFF.

This clonotype was recorded at least ten times. The rearrangement joins TRBV7-8 to TRBJ2-7, with TRBD2 identical over 12 bases. Germline values: CDR1 SGHVS, CDR2 FQNEAQ. CDR3 length: 16 residues. V shed 5 bases, J shed 4 bases, and the junction held 9 bases outside the gene matches. The CDR3 protein is CASSRRTSGTKYEQYF. The DNA for the CDR3 is TGTGCCAGCAGCCGCCGGACTAGCGGGACGAAATACGAGCAGTACTTC. Full variable domain (missing parts from reference TRBV7-8 and TRBJ2-7): GAGVSQSPRYKVAKRGQDVALRCDPISGHVSLFWYQQALGQGPEFLTYFQNEAQLDKSGLPSDRFFAERPEGSVSTLKIQRTQQEDSAVYLCASSRRTSGTKYEQYFGPGTRLTVT.

This clonotype was counted at least ten times. The chain recombines TRBV12-3 or TRBV12-4 with TRBJ2-1, with 8 bases lining up with TRBD2. The ends lost 3 bases at V and 5 bases at J; junction bases unmatched: 6. The CDR3 covers 15 residues. This CDR3 reads CASSFSTSGHNEQFF. The CDR3 bases are TGTGCCAGCAGTTTTAGTACTAGCGGCCACAATGAGCAGTTCTTC.

The chain combines TRBV7-2 with TRBJ2-2; 8 bases map to TRBD1. The germline V gene encodes CDR1 SGHTA and CDR2 FQGNSA. The V segment lost 4 bases and the J segment 3 bases; nucleotides outside the gene matches: 4. This CDR3 is built from 15 residues. CDR3 sequence reads: CASSSDRGHTGELFF. The CDR3 nucleotides read TGTGCCAGCAGCTCCGACAGGGGCCACACCGGGGAGCTGTTTTTT.

This clonotype was recorded many times. The CDR3: CASSDRDTGELFF. The CDR3 DNA reads as TGTGCCAGCAGTGACAGGGACACCGGGGAGCTGTTTTTT. The chain recombines TRBV6-4 with TRBJ2-2; D not certain. Germline-derived CDR1 and CDR2 are MRHNA and SNTAGT. V was trimmed by 2 bases and J by 3 bases, leaving 4 bases between them. This CDR3 has 13 residues.

This clonotype was counted only a few times. J is TRBJ2-7 and V is TRBV11-2, with D tentatively TRBD1 or TRBD2 (6 bases each). CDR1 SGHAT and CDR2 FQNNGV come from the germline V gene. V lost 1 base and J lost 1, with 11 bases in between. The CDR3 covers 15 residues. CDR3 region: CASSLGRGASYEQYF. CDR3 coding DNA: TGTGCCAGCAGCTTAGGGAGGGGGGCTTCCTACGAGCAGTACTTC. Looking up the rest from reference TRBV11-2 and TRBJ2-7 gives the full variable domain: EAGVAQSPRYKIIEKRQSVAFWCNPISGHATLYWYQQILGQGPKLLIQFQNNGVVDDSQLPKDRFSAERLKGVDSTLKIQPAKLEDSAVYLCASSLGRGASYEQYFGPGTRLTVT.

This chain joins TRBV9 and TRBJ1-4; D uncertain. The CDR3 sequence is 14 residues long. Trimming left V 3 bases short and J 2 bases short, with 8 bases between. Per the germline V gene, CDR1 is SGDLS and CDR2 is YYNGEE. CDR3 nucleotide sequence: TGTGCCAGCAGCGCCTGGGTTACTAATGAAAAACTGTTTTTT. Its protein product is CASSAWVTNEKLFF.

This clonotype was seen a few times. The genes are TRBV5-5 and TRBJ1-1, with unresolved D. The CDR3 spans 10 residues. CDR1 and CDR2 (germline): SGHKS, YYEKEE (reference sequence). The V and J ends lost 2 bases and 8 bases respectively, with 4 bases between them. The CDR3, as DNA: TGTGCCAGCAGCTTAAACGAAGCTTTCTTT. Translating it yields CASSLNEAFF.

This clonotype occurred a few times. This chain links TRBV2 with TRBJ2-2, with D uncertain. Germline CDR1 is SNHLY and CDR2 is FYNNEI. This CDR3 spans 14 amino acids. V lost 7 bases and J 1 base, leaving 10 bases between the germline ends. CDR3 residues: CASKYIMNTGELFF. For the CDR3, the DNA is TGTGCCAGCAAGTACATCATGAACACCGGGGAGCTGTTTTTT.

Here the CDR3 DNA reads TGTGCCAGCAGCCATCCCCCCGGGACCTTAGTTAACTATGGCTACACCTTC. Translation gives CASSHPPGTLVNYGYTF. The chain links TRBV3-1 to TRBJ1-2; D perhaps matches TRBD1 (5 bases). The CDR3 totals 17 residues. V lost 3 bases and J 1 base, leaving 18 bases between the germline ends. From germline, CDR1 is LGHDT and CDR2 YNNKEL (reference sequence).

The chain joins TRBV29-1 to TRBJ2-7; D might be TRBD1 (6 bases). The CDR3 totals 13 residues. The germline V gene has CDR1 SQVTM and CDR2 ANQGSEA. Trimming pared 7 bases from V and 0 bases from J, leaving 13 bases between. The CDR3 DNA sequence: TGCAGCGGGGGTGGGGGCGTCTCCTACGAGCAGTACTTC. Protein: CSGGGGVSYEQYF.

The rearrangement joins TRBV7-9 to TRBJ2-7; 8 bases line up with TRBD2. Germline-derived CDR1 and CDR2 are SEHNR and FQNEAQ (reference sequence). V trimming: 8 bases; J trimming: 0 bases; junction bases outside the gene matches: 6. The CDR3 runs to 14 residues. The CDR3 region has the DNA TGTGCCAGCGACAAGCGGGGGAGCTCCTACGAGCAGTACTTC. Protein product: CASDKRGSSYEQYF.

In its sample, this clonotype was seen a few times. V is TRBV6-5 and J is TRBJ1-1; the D is unclear. The V gene's germline CDR1 is MNHEY and CDR2 SVGAGI. The CDR3 has 13 residues. V gave up 2 bases and J gave up 5 bases, with 9 bases separating them. The CDR3 reads CASSYGWFTEAFF. In nucleotides, the CDR3 is TGTGCCAGCAGTTACGGGTGGTTTACTGAAGCTTTCTTT.

This clonotype was seen at least ten times. The V and J genes are TRBV29-1 and TRBJ2-2, with D unclear. The CDR3 sequence is 12 residues long. Trimming removed 1 base from V and 1 base from J, with 1 base in between. The germline CDR1 and CDR2 sequences are SQVTM and ANQGSEA. The CDR3 reads CSVEGNTGELFF. The CDR3 DNA follows: TGCAGCGTTGAAGGGAACACCGGGGAGCTGTTTTTT.

V usage is TRBV2 and J usage is TRBJ1-2; unclear D gene. The CDR3 loop spans 12 amino acids. Trimming took 8 bases from V and 1 from J, leaving 8 bases between them. Germline loops: CDR1 SNHLY, CDR2 FYNNEI. The CDR3 loop reads CASLTVNYGYTF. CDR3 in DNA: TGTGCCAGCCTCACAGTTAACTATGGCTACACCTTC.

The rearrangement uses TRBV11-2 and TRBJ2-1; TRBD2 is a possible D gene (5 bases). The CDR3 extends over 17 amino acids. Germline V gene data show CDR1 as SGHAT and CDR2 as FQNNGV. Trimming took 1 base from V and 0 from J, leaving 13 bases between them. CDR3 protein: CASSLAPGEGSYNEQFF. CDR3 DNA: TGTGCCAGCAGCTTAGCCCCTGGAGAGGGCTCCTACAATGAGCAGTTCTTC.

This clonotype was detected ten times or more. The V and J genes are TRBV18 and TRBJ1-1; D ambiguous. The germline gives CDR1 KGHSH, CDR2 LQKENI. The CDR3 totals 13 residues. Trimming stripped 2 bases from V and 8 bases from J, with 12 bases between. CDR3 loop: CASSPDNRIEAFF. In nucleotides, the CDR3 is TGTGCCAGCTCACCAGATAACCGGATCGAAGCTTTCTTT.

This clonotype has a count of ten or more. This rearrangement joins TRBV3-1 to TRBJ2-6; perhaps D is TRBD1 or TRBD2 (5 bases each). Germline loops: CDR1 LGHDT, CDR2 YNNKEL (reference sequence). CDR3 size: 17 residues. V dropped 1 base and J dropped 2 bases, with 12 bases sitting between them. CDR3 residues: CASSQGRVGAGANVLTF. CDR3 coding DNA: TGTGCCAGCAGCCAAGGCAGGGTGGGAGCTGGGGCCAACGTCCTGACTTTC.

In its sample, this clonotype was seen many times. This chain joins TRBV12-3 or TRBV12-4 and TRBJ2-5; 8 bases align to TRBD1. V shed 6 bases and J 2 bases; nucleotides not matched to a gene: 2. The CDR3 runs to 13 residues. The DNA of the CDR3 is TGTGCCAGCAGCGGGACAGGACAAGAGACCCAGTACTTC. This sequence encodes CASSGTGQETQYF.